The clone carrying this TCR beta chain has only a few counts. V lost 3 bases, J lost 6 bases, and 5 bases stayed unmatched. There are 15 residues in the CDR3. From germline, CDR1 is SGHDT and CDR2 YYEEEE. Survey-level resolution applied to immunoSEQ assay v3.0. Measured with immunoSEQ multiplex PCR; TCRdb has only the in-frame clones, and not every one. This repertoire shows about 25,000 clones, 60% to 80% found once; its top ten account for 11%. The sample originates from a study of long-term antiretroviral therapy in people with HIV. This material consisted of unsorted PBMCs, taken 2.1 years after starting antiretroviral therapy. The clonotype comes from a man under 40 with HIV. The V and J genes are TRBV5-6 and TRBJ2-2; 10 nucleotides match TRBD2. As DNA, the CDR3 is TGTGCCAGCAGCTCGGGACTAGCGAGACCCGGGGAGCTGTTTTTT. Its translation is CASSSGLARPGELFF.